Shown below are 28 T cell receptor beta chains from a single sample sequenced in a study of blood T cell repertoires in COVID-19. Assay used: immunoSEQ multiplex PCR; TCRdb lists only in-frame clones, some missing. The table has about 40,000 clones, around nine tenths seen once; the top ten hold around 2.5%. The sample comprised peripheral blood. Receptor source: a human donor in a cohort sampled during active COVID-19.

The J gene is TRBJ2-7, the V gene TRBV6-5; D may be TRBD2 (6 bases). This CDR3 is 13 amino acids long. V lost 2 bases and J 7 bases, leaving 12 bases between the germline ends. Germline V lookup: CDR1 MNHEY, CDR2 SVGAGI. The CDR3 DNA reads as TGTGCCAGCAGTTACGATGGGGGAGGTGAGCAGTACTTC. The encoded protein is CASSYDGGGEQYF.

This chain uses TRBV14 with TRBJ1-2, with 7 bases matching TRBD1. V was pared by 5 bases and J by 4 bases, with 4 bases of the junction left unmatched. Germline-derived CDR1 and CDR2 are SGHDN and FVKESK. This CDR3 region has 13 residues. CDR3 nucleotide sequence: TGTGCCAGCAGCACACAGGGGATCTATGGCTACACCTTC. Translated: CASSTQGIYGYTF.

This clone has only one observation. Here the CDR3 DNA reads TGTGCCACCAGTGACGGGGTCGGGGGAGATACGCAGTATTTT. Protein: CATSDGVGGDTQYF. V is TRBV24-1 and J is TRBJ2-3; D might be TRBD2 (6 bases). CDR3 length: 14 residues. CDR1 KGHDR and CDR2 SFDVKD come from the germline V gene. Trimming took off 4 bases at V and 5 bases at J, with 12 bases between the two ends.

V and J are TRBV5-6 and TRBJ1-1; D gene uncertain. Germline V CDR1 and CDR2: SGHDT, YYEEEE. Deletions cut 4 bases from V and 7 bases from J, with 11 bases between. The CDR3 contains 12 residues. The CDR3 loop reads CASSRDLGEAFF. In DNA, the CDR3 is TGTGCCAGCAGCCGGGATTTGGGTGAAGCTTTCTTT.

The gene calls are TRBV13 and TRBJ1-1, with TRBD1 matching 7 bases. The V segment lost 5 bases and the J segment 3 bases; nucleotides outside the gene matches: 15. The germline V gene has CDR1 PRHDT and CDR2 FYEKMQ (reference sequence). CDR3 length: 17 residues. CDR3 loop: CASSPSAQGSRHTEAFF. The CDR3 DNA reads TGTGCCAGCAGCCCCTCGGCACAGGGGAGCAGGCACACTGAAGCTTTCTTT.

This clone was observed a few times. The chain joins TRBV5-4 to TRBJ2-7; the match to TRBD2 covers 9 bases. Germline CDR1 is SGHNT and CDR2 is YYREEE (reference sequence). The CDR3 runs 15 residues. Unmatched junction bases numbered 5, after V lost 4 bases and J lost 0 bases. CDR3 nucleotides: TGTGCCAGCAGCCCAGGGACTAGCCTCTCCTACGAGCAGTACTTC. Its translation is CASSPGTSLSYEQYF.

The gene calls are TRBV6-5 and TRBJ1-1; 7 nucleotides align to TRBD1. The CDR3 runs 14 residues. CDR1 MNHEY and CDR2 SVGAGI come from the germline V gene. V shed 7 bases, J shed 9 bases, and the junction held 14 bases outside the gene matches. The CDR3, as DNA: TGTGCCAGCACCGTACACACTACAGGGGACCAAGCTTTCTTT. Amino acids: CASTVHTTGDQAFF.

The V and J genes are TRBV5-1 and TRBJ1-2; no clear D gene. CDR1 is SGHRS and CDR2 is YFSETQ in the germline V gene. V was clipped by 1 base and J by 0 bases, with 10 bases between them. This CDR3 comprises 15 residues. The CDR3, as DNA: TGCGCCAGCAGCTTGACCGTAGGAGCTAACTATGGCTACACCTTC. It codes for CASSLTVGANYGYTF.

The CDR3 coding sequence is TGTGCCAGCAGCTTGGGACAGCTGATTGGGGCTAATGAAAAACTGTTTTTT. Translating it yields CASSLGQLIGANEKLFF. V is TRBV5-6 and J is TRBJ1-4; D is possibly TRBD1 (5 bases). The V and J ends lost 0 bases and 3 bases respectively, with 15 bases between them. CDR1 and CDR2 from the germline V gene are SGHDT and YYEEEE. This CDR3 comprises 17 residues.

The chain joins TRBV5-4 to TRBJ2-3, with a possible D match to TRBD2 (6 bases). The germline V gene encodes CDR1 SGHNT and CDR2 YYREEE (reference sequence). Trimming took 0 bases from V and 2 from J, leaving 16 bases between them. This CDR3 region has 17 residues. The CDR3 protein is CASSLAGSGLNTDTQYF. CDR3 coding DNA: TGTGCCAGCAGCTTGGCCGGTTCGGGACTTAACACAGATACGCAGTATTTT.

This rearrangement joins TRBV27 to TRBJ1-2; TRBD1 aligns across 11 bases. The V segment lost 5 bases and the J segment 8 bases; nucleotides outside the gene matches: 7. CDR1 is MNHEY and CDR2 is SMNVEV in the germline V gene (reference sequence). This CDR3 spans 14 amino acids. Written as DNA, the CDR3 is TGTGCCAGCAGTGCTGGGACAGGGGGTTGGGGCTACACCTTC. Amino acids: CASSAGTGGWGYTF.

This chain uses TRBV9 with TRBJ1-1; D gene uncertain. The CDR3 runs 16 residues. The V and J ends lost 4 bases and 6 bases respectively, with 22 bases between them. Per germline, CDR1 SGDLS and CDR2 YYNGEE. CDR3 amino acids: CASSKLPAFTGPEAFF. The DNA of the CDR3 is TGTGCCAGCAGCAAACTACCGGCTTTTACGGGTCCTGAAGCTTTCTTT.

This chain joins TRBV7-9 and TRBJ1-1, with TRBD1 matching 9 bases. The CDR3 covers 15 residues. The J segment lost 5 bases and the V segment lost 2 bases, leaving 6 bases of the junction unmatched. CDR1 SEHNR and CDR2 FQNEAQ come from the germline V gene (reference sequence). The CDR3 DNA follows: TGTGCCAGCAGCTTAACAGGGGGCGGTGGTACTGAAGCTTTCTTT. Its translation is CASSLTGGGGTEAFF.

The chain combines TRBV7-9 with TRBJ2-1; TRBD2 is a possible D gene (6 bases). This CDR3 region has 15 residues. Germline lookup yields CDR1 SEHNR and CDR2 FQNEAQ (reference sequence). V shed 5 bases and J shed 5 bases, with 16 bases lying between them. CDR3: CASSPVGGRNNEQFF. The CDR3, as DNA: TGTGCCAGCAGCCCCGTCGGGGGAAGAAACAATGAGCAGTTCTTC.

J is TRBJ2-7 and V is TRBV3-1 (or the pseudogene TRBV3-2); D remains ambiguous. Per the germline V gene, CDR1 is LGHDT and CDR2 is YNNKEL (reference sequence). CDR3 length: 13 residues. V lost 1 base to trimming and J lost 2 bases, with 6 bases between them. The CDR3 DNA reads as TGTGCCAGCAGCCAAGGGCCAACCTACGAGCAGTACTTC. This translates into CASSQGPTYEQYF.

The chain has TRBV3-1 (or the pseudogene TRBV3-2) and TRBJ2-3; no reliable D call. Trimming shortened V by 4 bases and J by 7 bases, and 12 bases separated the two germline ends. The germline V gene encodes CDR1 LGHDT and CDR2 YNNKEL (reference sequence). CDR3 length: 13 residues. The CDR3 reads CASSPGPANTQYF. CDR3 sequence (DNA): TGTGCCAGCAGCCCTGGCCCCGCAAATACGCAGTATTTT.

This chain connects TRBV11-2 to TRBJ2-4, with 8 bases that match TRBD2. CDR1 SGHAT and CDR2 FQNNGV come from the germline V gene. V dropped 4 bases and J dropped 8; count of bases not matched to a gene: 4. This CDR3 is 13 amino acids long. Here the CDR3 DNA reads TGTGCCAGCAGCTCCGGGGGGGCGGACATTCAGTACTTC. This encodes CASSSGGADIQYF.

The chain couples TRBV19 to TRBJ2-2, with 8 bases matching TRBD1. Losses at the gene ends were 6 bases for V and 5 bases for J; bases not matched to a gene: 20. The CDR3 loop spans 19 amino acids. The germline V gene has CDR1 LNHDA and CDR2 SQIVND (reference sequence). The CDR3 nucleotides read TGTGCCAGTAGATTCTACGGACAGGGCTATAGGGGGGTAACCGGGGAGCTGTTTTTT. Encoded protein: CASRFYGQGYRGVTGELFF. Complete variable domain (other parts from reference TRBV19 and TRBJ2-2): DGGITQSPKYLFRKEGQNVTLSCEQNLNHDAMYWYRQDPGQGLRLIYYSQIVNDFQKGDIAEGYSVSREKKESFPLTVTSAQKNPTAFYLCASRFYGQGYRGVTGELFFGEGSRLTVL.

This clone was observed a single time. The gene calls are TRBV6-5 and TRBJ2-6; D might be TRBD1 (6 bases). This CDR3 has 15 amino acids. Trimming removed 6 bases from V and 4 bases from J, with 13 bases in between. Germline assignment: CDR1 MNHEY and CDR2 SVGAGI. The CDR3 region is CASSARQAGANVLTF. The CDR3 DNA sequence: TGTGCCAGCAGCGCGAGACAGGCCGGGGCCAACGTCCTGACTTTC.

The chain recombines TRBV27 with TRBJ2-7; the D gene is possibly TRBD2 (6 bases). Germline CDR1 reads MNHEY; CDR2 reads SMNVEV (reference sequence). The V and J ends lost 4 bases and 5 bases respectively, with 15 bases between them. The CDR3 runs to 14 residues. CDR3 coding DNA: TGTGCCAGCAGTTCGCGGGGCCCATTGGACGAGCAGTACTTC. This encodes CASSSRGPLDEQYF.

This CDR3 reads CASRTGGWNEQFF. As DNA, the CDR3 is TGTGCCAGCCGGACAGGGGGTTGGAATGAGCAGTTCTTC. The chain employs TRBV7-8 and TRBJ2-1; 10 bases agree with TRBD1. The V segment lost 8 bases and the J segment 7 bases; nucleotides outside the gene matches: 5. The CDR3 is 13 residues long. Germline-derived CDR1 and CDR2 are SGHVS and FQNEAQ.

The gene calls are TRBV5-1 and TRBJ2-3; D unclear. Germline V gives CDR1 SGHRS, CDR2 YFSETQ. Trimming took 0 bases from V and 4 from J, leaving 6 bases between them. CDR3 length equals 13 residues. This CDR3 reads CASSLGDSDTQYF. Written as DNA, the CDR3 is TGCGCCAGCAGCTTGGGCGATTCAGATACGCAGTATTTT. The complete variable domain, with remaining parts taken from reference TRBV5-1 and TRBJ2-3, reads KAGVTQTPRYLIKTRGQQVTLSCSPISGHRSVSWYQQTPGQGLQFLFEYFSETQRNKGNFPGRFSGRQFSNSRSEMNVSTLELGDSALYLCASSLGDSDTQYFGPGTRLTVL.

The chain recombines TRBV9 with TRBJ2-1, with D tentatively TRBD1 (6 bases). Between the trimmed V and J ends, which lost 3 bases and 8 bases, there was a span of 21 bases. The CDR3 spans 16 residues. Germline V gene sequence: CDR1 SGDLS, CDR2 YYNGEE. CDR3: CASSAIQGTLGDEQFF. The CDR3 region has the DNA TGTGCCAGCAGCGCCATACAGGGTACGTTAGGCGATGAGCAGTTCTTC.

The genes are TRBV27 and TRBJ2-2; 8 bases align to TRBD2. Losses at the gene ends were 6 bases for V and 4 bases for J; bases not matched to a gene: 10. Germline CDR1 MNHEY, CDR2 SMNVEV (reference sequence). The CDR3 totals 16 residues. The CDR3 DNA reads TGTGCCAGCAGACCTCTCAGCGGGGGTGTCACCGGGGAGCTGTTTTTT. Protein: CASRPLSGGVTGELFF.

The chain is built from TRBV9 and TRBJ2-1; TRBD1 matches 10 bases. CDR1 and CDR2 (germline): SGDLS, YYNGEE. V gave up 4 bases and J gave up 8 bases; unmatched junction bases: 12. The CDR3 sequence is 16 residues long. The CDR3 DNA reads as TGTGCCAGCAGCCCCCGGACAGGGGGGTCCAGGGATGAGCAGTTCTTC. Translated, it gives CASSPRTGGSRDEQFF.

V is TRBV19 and J is TRBJ1-4, with D uncertain. Looked up from germline, CDR1 is LNHDA and CDR2 is SQIVND (reference sequence). The V and J ends lost 2 bases and 8 bases respectively, with 9 bases between them. CDR3 length equals 13 residues. CDR3 residues: CASSIQYSEKLFF. In nucleotides, the CDR3 is TGTGCCAGTAGTATACAGTATTCCGAAAAACTGTTTTTT. Supplemented by reference TRBV19 and TRBJ1-4, the full variable domain reads DGGITQSPKYLFRKEGQNVTLSCEQNLNHDAMYWYRQDPGQGLRLIYYSQIVNDFQKGDIAEGYSVSREKKESFPLTVTSAQKNPTAFYLCASSIQYSEKLFFGSGTQLSVL.

The V gene is TRBV5-1, the J gene TRBJ1-3; 7 nucleotides agree with TRBD1. The CDR3 consists of 17 residues. V lost 4 bases and J lost 2; bases outside the gene matches: 12. Germline V CDR1 and CDR2: SGHRS, YFSETQ. The CDR3 region is CASSQGWTGGPGNTIYF. In DNA, the CDR3 is TGCGCCAGCAGCCAGGGATGGACAGGTGGGCCTGGAAACACCATATATTTT.

The rearrangement joins TRBV2 to TRBJ1-2, with D unclear. V lost 0 bases and J 4 bases, leaving 3 bases between the germline ends. The CDR3 totals 12 residues. The germline CDR1 and CDR2 sequences are SNHLY and FYNNEI. The CDR3 nucleotides are TGTGCCAGCAGTGAAGCAGCCTATGGCTACACCTTC. Its protein is CASSEAAYGYTF. The complete variable domain, with remaining parts taken from reference TRBV2 and TRBJ1-2, reads EPEVTQTPSHQVTQMGQEVILRCVPISNHLYFYWYRQILGQKVEFLVSFYNNEISEKSEIFDDQFSVERPDGSNFTLKIRSTKLEDSAMYFCASSEAAYGYTFGSGTRLTVV.